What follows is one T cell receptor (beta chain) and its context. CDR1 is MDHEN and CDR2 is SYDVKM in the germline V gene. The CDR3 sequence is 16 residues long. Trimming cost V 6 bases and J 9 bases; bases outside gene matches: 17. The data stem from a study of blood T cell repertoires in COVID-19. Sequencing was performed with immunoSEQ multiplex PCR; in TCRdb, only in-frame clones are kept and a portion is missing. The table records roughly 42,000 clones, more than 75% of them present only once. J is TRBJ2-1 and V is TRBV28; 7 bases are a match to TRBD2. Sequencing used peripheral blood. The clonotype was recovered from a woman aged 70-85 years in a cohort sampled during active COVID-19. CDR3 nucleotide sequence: TGTGCCAGCAGCCCACCAGGTCGAGGCGGGAGAACTGAGCAGTTCTTC. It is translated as CASSPPGRGGRTEQFF.